The 9 T cell receptor beta chains below all came from one sample that was sequenced in a study of cytomegalovirus exposure and HLA in healthy donors (dated by TCRdb to 2016 to 2017). Library creation used the immunoSEQ multiplex PCR assay. The immuneACCESS repertoire file appears here via TCRdb, limited to in-frame rearrangements. These files lack a portion of the clones; in checked studies, under half of the deficit traces to unresolved V genes, and the cause of the others is not known. The sample table lists more than 150,000 clones, around nine tenths of them with a count of one. The biggest ten clones account for about 2.7% of the sample. Material: PBMCs. These receptors were collected from a man aged 18 to 30 in good health and CMV-seronegative.

This clone was seen repeatedly, ten times or more. The chain employs TRBV7-9 and TRBJ2-7, with D unclear. Germline values: CDR1 SEHNR, CDR2 FQNEAQ (reference sequence). Trimming removed 8 bases at V and 5 bases at J, with 10 bases between. The CDR3 consists of 11 residues. In nucleotides, the CDR3 is TGTGCCAGCGCCGGCGGTAACGAGCAGTACTTC. It encodes CASAGGNEQYF. The complete variable domain, with remaining parts taken from reference TRBV7-9 and TRBJ2-7, reads DTGVSQNPRHKITKRGQNVTFRCDPISEHNRLYWYRQTLGQGPEFLTYFQNEAQLEKSRLLSDRFSAERPKGSFSTLEIQRTEQGDSAMYLCASAGGNEQYFGPGTRLTVT.

This chain connects TRBV28 to TRBJ1-1; D is possibly TRBD1 (5 bases). The CDR3 covers 13 residues. Trimming cost V 6 bases and J 8 bases, with 16 bases left between them. Germline lookup yields CDR1 MDHEN and CDR2 SYDVKM. CDR3 bases: TGTGCCAGCAGCGGGGGTTGGACATCCGAAGCTTTCTTT. Residues: CASSGGWTSEAFF.

The chain has TRBV4-2 and TRBJ1-2; 7 nucleotides line up with TRBD1. Germline V gene lookup returns CDR1 LGHNA and CDR2 YNFKEQ. With 2 bases clipped from V and 5 bases from J, the junction kept 8 bases outside the gene matches. The CDR3 consists of 15 residues. CDR3 amino acids: CASSQFRGVDYGYTF. The CDR3 coding sequence is TGTGCCAGCAGCCAATTCAGGGGGGTAGATTATGGCTACACCTTC.

The chain has TRBV25-1 and TRBJ2-1; 11 bases are a match to TRBD2. V was pared by 6 bases and J by 5 bases, with 3 bases of the junction left unmatched. The length of the CDR3 is 14 residues. Germline loops: CDR1 MGHDK, CDR2 SYGVNS. The CDR3 DNA is TGTGCCAGCAGGTTAGCGGGAGGGAACAATGAGCAGTTCTTC. Translating gives CASRLAGGNNEQFF.

The V gene is TRBV18, the J gene TRBJ2-5, with no clear D. The CDR3 runs to 13 residues. With 4 bases removed from V and 2 bases from J, the gap between germline ends came to 8 bases. The germline CDR1 and CDR2 sequences are KGHSH and LQKENI. CDR3 coding DNA: TGTGCCAGCTCACGCAGTACGCAAGAGACCCAGTACTTC. Its translation is CASSRSTQETQYF.

The chain carries TRBV19 and TRBJ1-5; D call uncertain. CDR3 length: 14 residues. V gave up 7 bases and J gave up 4 bases, with 14 bases separating them. The germline CDR1 and CDR2 sequences are LNHDA and SQIVND (reference sequence). CDR3 DNA: TGTGCCAGTAAAGGGTGGAGGGTGAATCAGCCCCAGCATTTT. Translated: CASKGWRVNQPQHF.

CDR3 in amino acids: CASHDLGEKLFF. Here the CDR3 DNA reads TGTGCCAGTCATGACTTGGGTGAAAAACTGTTTTTT. This rearrangement joins TRBV19 to TRBJ1-4, with D hard to call. This CDR3 contains 12 residues. CDR1 is LNHDA and CDR2 is SQIVND in the germline V gene (reference sequence). Trimming removed 8 bases at V and 7 bases at J, with 11 bases between.

CDR3 region: CASSLGQNGNQPQHF. CDR3 nucleotides: TGCGCCAGCAGCTTGGGTCAGAACGGCAATCAGCCCCAGCATTTT. The V call is TRBV5-1, the J call TRBJ1-5, with unresolved D. Trimming cost V 0 bases and J 2 bases, with 9 bases left between them. The CDR3 length is 15 residues. CDR1 SGHRS and CDR2 YFSETQ come from the germline V gene.

This clone was observed a single time. This chain connects TRBV7-9 to TRBJ1-5; D call uncertain. Germline CDR1 is SEHNR and CDR2 is FQNEAQ (reference sequence). Deletions cut 5 bases from V and 4 bases from J, with 15 bases between. This CDR3 is built from 15 residues. The CDR3 loop is CASSPNGQPNQPQHF. CDR3 bases: TGTGCCAGCAGCCCAAATGGGCAGCCAAATCAGCCCCAGCATTTT.